Each of the 3 T cell receptor beta chains below was sequenced from the same sample in a study of blood T cell repertoires in COVID-19. Sequenced by immunoSEQ multiplex PCR; TCRdb stores in-frame clones only, minus some. The sample has about 170,000 clones; 88% are singletons. Specimen: peripheral blood. These receptors came from a man aged 60 to 69 with acute or convalescent COVID-19.

The rearrangement links TRBV10-3 to TRBJ2-7; a possible D gene is TRBD1 (6 bases). Between the trimmed V and J ends, which lost 7 bases and 8 bases, there was a span of 12 bases. Germline assignment: CDR1 ENHRY and CDR2 SYGVKD. The CDR3 runs to 11 residues. This CDR3 reads CAIMDSGQQYF. The CDR3 nucleotides read TGTGCCATCATGGACAGTGGGCAGCAGTACTTC.

V usage is TRBV5-1 and J usage is TRBJ1-1; D call uncertain. Trimming shortened V by 4 bases and J by 0 bases, and 7 bases separated the two germline ends. The CDR3 spans 13 residues. Germline V lookup: CDR1 SGHRS, CDR2 YFSETQ. The CDR3 here is CASSRELNTEAFF. CDR3 sequence (DNA): TGCGCCAGCAGCAGGGAGCTGAACACTGAAGCTTTCTTT.

This sequence joins TRBV10-1 and TRBJ2-5; maybe TRBD1 (5 bases). Germline loops: CDR1 WNHNN, CDR2 SYGVQD (reference sequence). The CDR3 runs 13 residues. Trimming removed 6 bases at V and 4 bases at J, with 12 bases between. CDR3 sequence: CASSQGRGETQYF. In DNA form, the CDR3 reads TGCGCCAGCAGCCAGGGAAGGGGAGAGACCCAGTACTTC.